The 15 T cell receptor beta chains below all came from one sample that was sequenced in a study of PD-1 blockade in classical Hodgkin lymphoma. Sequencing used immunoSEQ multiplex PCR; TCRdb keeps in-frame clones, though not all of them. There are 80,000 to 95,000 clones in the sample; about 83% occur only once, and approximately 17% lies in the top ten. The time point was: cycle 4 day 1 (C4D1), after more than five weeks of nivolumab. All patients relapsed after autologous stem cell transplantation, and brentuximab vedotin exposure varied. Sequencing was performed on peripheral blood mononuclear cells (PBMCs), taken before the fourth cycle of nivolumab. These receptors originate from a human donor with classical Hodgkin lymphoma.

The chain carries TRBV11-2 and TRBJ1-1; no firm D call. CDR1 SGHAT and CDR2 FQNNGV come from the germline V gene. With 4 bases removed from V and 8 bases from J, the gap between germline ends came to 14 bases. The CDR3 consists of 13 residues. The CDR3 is CASSSMRGKEAFF. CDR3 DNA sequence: TGTGCCAGCAGCTCAATGAGAGGGAAGGAAGCTTTCTTT.

As DNA, the CDR3 is TGTGCCAGCAGTTCAGCGGGAGTGGGTGAGCAGTACTTC. Translating it yields CASSSAGVGEQYF. The V and J genes are TRBV11-3 and TRBJ2-7; TRBD2 agrees at 8 bases. The CDR3 runs to 13 residues. J lost 7 bases, V lost 6 bases, and 8 bases had no gene match. CDR1 and CDR2 from the germline V gene are SGHNT and YENEEA.

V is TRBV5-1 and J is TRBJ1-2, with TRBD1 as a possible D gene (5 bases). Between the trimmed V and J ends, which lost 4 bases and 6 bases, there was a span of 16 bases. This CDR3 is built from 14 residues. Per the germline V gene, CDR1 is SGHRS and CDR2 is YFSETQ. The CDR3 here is CASSPPTVPDGYTF. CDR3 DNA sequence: TGCGCCAGCAGCCCGCCGACAGTTCCCGATGGCTACACCTTC.

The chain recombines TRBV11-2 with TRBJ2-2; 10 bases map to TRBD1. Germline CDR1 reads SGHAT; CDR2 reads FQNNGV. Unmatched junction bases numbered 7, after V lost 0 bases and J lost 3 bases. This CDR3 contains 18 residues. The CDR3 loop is CASSLDYPGQGYTGELFF. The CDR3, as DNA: TGTGCCAGCAGCTTAGATTATCCGGGACAGGGGTACACCGGGGAGCTGTTTTTT.

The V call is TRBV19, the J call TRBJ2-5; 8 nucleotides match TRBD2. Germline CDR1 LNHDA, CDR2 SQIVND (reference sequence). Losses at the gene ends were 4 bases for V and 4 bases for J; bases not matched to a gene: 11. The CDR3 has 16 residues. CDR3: CASSSGLAPPGETQYF. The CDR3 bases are TGTGCCAGTAGTAGTGGACTAGCTCCGCCAGGAGAGACCCAGTACTTC.

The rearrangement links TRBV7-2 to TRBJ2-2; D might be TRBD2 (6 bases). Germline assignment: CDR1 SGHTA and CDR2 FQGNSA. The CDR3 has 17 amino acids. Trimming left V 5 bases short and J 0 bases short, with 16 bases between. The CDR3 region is CASSHPMGGANTGELFF. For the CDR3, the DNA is TGTGCCAGCAGCCACCCGATGGGCGGGGCGAACACCGGGGAGCTGTTTTTT.

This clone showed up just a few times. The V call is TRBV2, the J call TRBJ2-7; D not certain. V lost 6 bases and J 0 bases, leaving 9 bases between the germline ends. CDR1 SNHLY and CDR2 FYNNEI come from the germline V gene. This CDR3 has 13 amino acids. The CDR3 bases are TGTGCCAGCAGCTCTGCAGGCTCCTACGAGCAGTACTTC. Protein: CASSSAGSYEQYF.

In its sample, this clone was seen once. CDR3 sequence: CAISELGQNNEQFF. CDR3 DNA sequence: TGTGCCATCAGTGAGCTGGGACAGAACAATGAGCAGTTCTTC. The chain carries TRBV10-3 and TRBJ2-1, with 7 bases that match TRBD1. V lost 2 bases and J lost 5; bases outside the gene matches: 3. The CDR3 sequence is 14 residues long. Germline CDR1 reads ENHRY; CDR2 reads SYGVKD.

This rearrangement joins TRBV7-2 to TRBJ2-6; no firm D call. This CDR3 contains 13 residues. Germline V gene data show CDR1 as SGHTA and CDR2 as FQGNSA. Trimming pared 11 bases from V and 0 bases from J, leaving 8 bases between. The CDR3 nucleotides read TGTGCCGGTAAGGCCTCTGGGGCCAACGTCCTGACTTTC. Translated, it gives CAGKASGANVLTF.

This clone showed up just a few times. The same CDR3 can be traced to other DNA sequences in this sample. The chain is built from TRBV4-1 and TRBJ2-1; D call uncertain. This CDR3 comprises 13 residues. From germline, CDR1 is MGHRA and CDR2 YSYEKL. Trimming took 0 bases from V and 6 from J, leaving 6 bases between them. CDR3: CASSQDRVNEQFF. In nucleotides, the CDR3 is TGCGCCAGCAGCCAAGATAGGGTCAATGAGCAGTTCTTC.

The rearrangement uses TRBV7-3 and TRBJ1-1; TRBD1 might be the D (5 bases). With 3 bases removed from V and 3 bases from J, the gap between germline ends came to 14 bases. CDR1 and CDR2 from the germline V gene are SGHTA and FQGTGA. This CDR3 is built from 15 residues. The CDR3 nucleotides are TGTGCCAGCAGCTTGGGAGGTATGGGGGACACTGAAGCTTTCTTT. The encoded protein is CASSLGGMGDTEAFF.

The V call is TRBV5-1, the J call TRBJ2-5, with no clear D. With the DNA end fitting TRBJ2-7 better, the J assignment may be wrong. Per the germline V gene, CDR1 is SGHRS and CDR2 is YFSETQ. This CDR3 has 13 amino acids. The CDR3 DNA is TGCGCCAGCAGCTTGCTAACTTCCTACGAGCAGTACTTC. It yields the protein CASSLLTSYEQYF.

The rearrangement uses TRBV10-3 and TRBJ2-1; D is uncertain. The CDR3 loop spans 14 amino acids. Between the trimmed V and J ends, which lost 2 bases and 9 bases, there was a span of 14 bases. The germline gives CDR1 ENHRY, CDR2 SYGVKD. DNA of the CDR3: TGTGCCATCAGTGAGCCCCCAGGTAGTGGTGAGCAGTTCTTC. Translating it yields CAISEPPGSGEQFF.

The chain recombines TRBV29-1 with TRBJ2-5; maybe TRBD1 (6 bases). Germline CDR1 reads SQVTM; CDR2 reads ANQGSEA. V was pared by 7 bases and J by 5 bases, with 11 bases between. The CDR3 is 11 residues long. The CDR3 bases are TGCAGCGACCAAGGGGGTGAGACCCAGTACTTC. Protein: CSDQGGETQYF.

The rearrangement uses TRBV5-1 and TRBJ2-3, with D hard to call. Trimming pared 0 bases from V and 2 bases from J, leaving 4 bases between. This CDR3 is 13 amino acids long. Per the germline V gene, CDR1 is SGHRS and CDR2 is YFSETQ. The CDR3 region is CASSLVPTDTQYF. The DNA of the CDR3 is TGCGCCAGCAGCTTGGTCCCCACAGATACGCAGTATTTT. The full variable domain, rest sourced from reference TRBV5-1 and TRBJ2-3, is KAGVTQTPRYLIKTRGQQVTLSCSPISGHRSVSWYQQTPGQGLQFLFEYFSETQRNKGNFPGRFSGRQFSNSRSEMNVSTLELGDSALYLCASSLVPTDTQYFGPGTRLTVL.